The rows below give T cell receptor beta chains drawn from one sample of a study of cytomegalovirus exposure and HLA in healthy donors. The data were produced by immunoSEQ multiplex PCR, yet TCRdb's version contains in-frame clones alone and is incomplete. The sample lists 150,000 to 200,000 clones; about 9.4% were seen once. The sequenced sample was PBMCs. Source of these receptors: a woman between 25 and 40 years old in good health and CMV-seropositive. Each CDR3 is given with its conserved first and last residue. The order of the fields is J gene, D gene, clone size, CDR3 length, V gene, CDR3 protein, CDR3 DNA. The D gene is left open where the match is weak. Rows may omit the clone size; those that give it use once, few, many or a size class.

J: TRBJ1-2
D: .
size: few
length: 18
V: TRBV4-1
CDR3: CASSQDHWIQAGEYGYTF
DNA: TGCGCCAGCAGCCAAGATCATTGGATACAGGCGGGGGAGTATGGCTACACCTTC

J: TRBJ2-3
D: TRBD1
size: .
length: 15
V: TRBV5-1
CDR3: CASSLGTGDLNTQYF
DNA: TGCGCCAGCAGCTTGGGGACAGGGGATCTGAATACGCAGTATTTT

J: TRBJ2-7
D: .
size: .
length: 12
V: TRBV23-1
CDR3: CASRETTGEQYF
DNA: TGCGCCAGCAGGGAAACCACGGGCGAGCAGTACTTC

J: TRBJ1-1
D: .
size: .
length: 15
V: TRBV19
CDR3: CASGRLGGGNTEAFF
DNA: TGTGCCAGTGGACGCCTTGGGGGGGGAAACACTGAAGCTTTCTTT

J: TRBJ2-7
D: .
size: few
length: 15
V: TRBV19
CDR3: CASSMYAGEAYEQYF
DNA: TGTGCCAGTAGTATGTACGCGGGTGAGGCCTACGAGCAGTACTTC

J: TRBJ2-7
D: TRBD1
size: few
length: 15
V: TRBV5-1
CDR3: CASSPHRDRVSEQYF
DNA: TGCGCCAGCAGCCCGCACCGGGACAGGGTTAGTGAGCAGTACTTC

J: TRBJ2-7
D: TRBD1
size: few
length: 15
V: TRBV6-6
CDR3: CASRGGTGAPYEQYF
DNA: TGTGCCAGCAGGGGAGGGACAGGGGCCCCCTACGAGCAGTACTTC

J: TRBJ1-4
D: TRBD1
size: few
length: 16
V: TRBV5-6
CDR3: CASSSTPGTGREKLFF
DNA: TGTGCCAGCAGCTCTACCCCCGGGACAGGGCGAGAAAAACTGTTTTTT

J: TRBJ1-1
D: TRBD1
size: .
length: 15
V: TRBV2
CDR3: CASTPDRGGNTEAFF
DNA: TGTGCCAGCACTCCTGACAGGGGAGGAAACACTGAAGCTTTCTTT

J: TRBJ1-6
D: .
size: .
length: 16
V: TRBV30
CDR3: CACRSQGMNDNSPLHF
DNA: TGTGCCTGTAGAAGTCAGGGCATGAACGATAATTCACCCCTCCACTTT

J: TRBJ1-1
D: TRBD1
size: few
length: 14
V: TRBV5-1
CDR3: CANSQTGARTEAFF
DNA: TGCGCCAACAGCCAGACAGGGGCCCGCACTGAAGCTTTCTTT

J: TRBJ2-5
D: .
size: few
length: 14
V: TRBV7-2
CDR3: CASSQPGSQETQYF
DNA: TGTGCCAGCAGCCAACCCGGGTCCCAAGAGACCCAGTACTTC

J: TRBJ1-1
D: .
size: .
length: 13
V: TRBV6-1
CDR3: CASTSGSNTEAFF
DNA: TGTGCCAGCACCTCAGGTTCGAACACTGAAGCTTTCTTT

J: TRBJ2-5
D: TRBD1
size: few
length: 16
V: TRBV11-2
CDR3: CASSLIGTGGQETQYF
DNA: TGTGCCAGCAGCTTAATTGGAACAGGGGGCCAAGAGACCCAGTACTTC

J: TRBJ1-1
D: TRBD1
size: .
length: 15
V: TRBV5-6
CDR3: CASSLEVAGGTEAFF
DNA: TGTGCCAGCAGCTTGGAAGTTGCAGGGGGCACTGAAGCTTTCTTT

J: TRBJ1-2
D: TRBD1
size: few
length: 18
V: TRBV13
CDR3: CASSLEGKGGPPNYGYTF
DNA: TGTGCCAGCAGCTTAGAGGGTAAAGGGGGCCCTCCCAACTATGGCTACACCTTC

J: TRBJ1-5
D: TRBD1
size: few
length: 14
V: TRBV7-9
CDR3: CASSPTGEYQPQHF
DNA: TGTGCCAGCAGCCCCACAGGGGAGTATCAGCCCCAGCATTTT

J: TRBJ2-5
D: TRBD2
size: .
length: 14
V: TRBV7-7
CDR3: CASSPYGTKKTQYF
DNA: TGTGCCAGCAGCCCCTACGGGACTAAGAAGACCCAGTACTTC

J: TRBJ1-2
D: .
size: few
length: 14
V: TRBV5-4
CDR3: CASSFGGRVFGYTF
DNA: TGTGCCAGCAGCTTCGGCGGCAGGGTTTTTGGCTACACCTTC

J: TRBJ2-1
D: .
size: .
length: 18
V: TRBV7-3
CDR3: CASSLSLTGTSSYNEQFF
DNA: TGTGCCAGCAGCCTATCTCTTACAGGGACGAGCTCCTACAATGAGCAGTTCTTC

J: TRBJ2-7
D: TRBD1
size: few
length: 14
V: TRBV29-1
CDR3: CSVDSGQGQYEQYF
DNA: TGCAGCGTTGATTCGGGACAGGGACAGTACGAGCAGTACTTC

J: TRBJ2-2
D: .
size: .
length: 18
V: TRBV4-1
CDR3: CASSLNPQTLADTGELFF
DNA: TGCGCCAGCAGCCTCAACCCCCAAACACTCGCGGACACCGGGGAGCTGTTTTTT

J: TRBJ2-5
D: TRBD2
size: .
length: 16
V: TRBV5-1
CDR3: CASSFSPGLAGETQYF
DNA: TGCGCCAGCAGCTTTTCGCCGGGACTAGCGGGAGAGACCCAGTACTTC

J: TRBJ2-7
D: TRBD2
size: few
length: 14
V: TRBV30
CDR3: CAYTGTSGFYEQYF
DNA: TGTGCCTACACCGGGACTAGCGGTTTCTACGAGCAGTACTTC

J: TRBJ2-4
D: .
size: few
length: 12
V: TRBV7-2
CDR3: CASSPLKNIQYF
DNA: TGTGCCAGCAGTCCTCTCAAAAACATTCAGTACTTC

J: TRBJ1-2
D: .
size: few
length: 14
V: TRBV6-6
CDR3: CASSYSGINYGYTF
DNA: TGTGCCAGCAGTTACTCCGGGATTAACTATGGCTACACCTTC

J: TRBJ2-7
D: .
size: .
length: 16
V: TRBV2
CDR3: CASSGSQIKISYEQYF
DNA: TGTGCCAGCAGTGGTTCGCAGATCAAAATCTCCTACGAGCAGTACTTC

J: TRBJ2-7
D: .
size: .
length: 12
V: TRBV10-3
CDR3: CAISPPQGQQYF
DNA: TGTGCCATCAGCCCACCACAGGGTCAGCAGTACTTC

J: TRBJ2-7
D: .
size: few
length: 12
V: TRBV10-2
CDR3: CASKGGNREQYF
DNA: TGCGCCTCCAAAGGTGGGAACAGGGAGCAGTACTTC

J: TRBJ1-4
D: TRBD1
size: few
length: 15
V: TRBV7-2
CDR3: CASSFTGGANEKLFF
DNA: TGTGCCAGCAGCTTCACAGGGGGGGCTAATGAAAAACTGTTTTTT

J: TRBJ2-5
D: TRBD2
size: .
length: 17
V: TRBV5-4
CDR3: CASSVAPGRVNQETQYF
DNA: TGTGCCAGCAGCGTCGCTCCCGGGAGGGTTAACCAAGAGACCCAGTACTTC

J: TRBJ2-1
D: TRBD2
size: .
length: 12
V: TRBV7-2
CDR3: CASSIAGVAEFF
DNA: TGTGCCAGTTCCATAGCGGGGGTGGCGGAGTTCTTC

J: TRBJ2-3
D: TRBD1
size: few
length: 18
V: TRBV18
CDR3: CASSPRLSGQGSKDTQYF
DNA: TGTGCCAGCTCACCACGCTTATCGGGACAGGGATCCAAAGATACGCAGTATTTT

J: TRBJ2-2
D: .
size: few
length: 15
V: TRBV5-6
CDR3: CASSLAGVSLGELFF
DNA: TGTGCCAGCAGCTTGGCCGGGGTCTCCCTCGGGGAGCTGTTTTTT

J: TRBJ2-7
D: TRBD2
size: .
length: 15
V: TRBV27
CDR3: CASSLPLAERHEQYF
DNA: TGTGCCAGCAGTTTACCGCTAGCGGAGAGGCACGAGCAGTACTTC

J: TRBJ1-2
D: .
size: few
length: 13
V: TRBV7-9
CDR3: CASSLGPGSGYTF
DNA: TGTGCCAGCAGCTTGGGCCCCGGATCGGGCTACACCTTC

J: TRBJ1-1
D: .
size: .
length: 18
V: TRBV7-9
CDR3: CASSSALGGRPMNTEAFF
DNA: TGTGCCAGCAGCTCTGCTCTGGGAGGGAGGCCCATGAACACTGAAGCTTTCTTT